This TCR beta chain was retrieved from a study of blood T cells in healthy people across ages (dated by TCRdb to between 2014 and 2017). In the study overall: Template switching captured roughly one uniquely barcoded TCR beta cDNA molecule per two T cells in model experiments. To track age-related changes in TCR beta repertoire diversity, the study relied on deep sequencing normalized with unique cDNA molecular identifiers. Four age groups were formed from the donors: young (average 16 years), middle-aged (more than 35), aged (about 68) and long-lived (more than 75). To avoid experimental bias, donors of different ages were distributed randomly across sequencing lanes. Using the same blood draw, the study looked at two additional independent replicas of 1 million unique cDNA reads for two donors, one aged 18 to 30 and the other aged 80 or older. Results and caveats for the whole study, not just this receptor: Compared with the aged group, more naive CD4+ T cells, fewer expanded clones and increased TCR diversity were shown by the long-lived group, suggesting age selection. Observed TCR beta diversity correlated strongly with the percentage of naive T cells measured by flow cytometry. As age increased, observed TCR beta diversity per million T cells dropped in a roughly linear way, and a significant reduction was already evident by age about 40. Because the CMV infection status of the donors was unknown, age-related changes in expanded clonotypes may potentially have been confounded. Estimates of total diversity based on one million sequenced T cells were considered lower bounds and underestimates. Because profiling used bulk unsorted PBMCs, naive and antigen-experienced compartments could not be compared conclusively.

In the case of this clonotype: Its antigen target is currently unknown. No quality values exist for individual bases; no much larger clone is one base distant.

The library came from 5' RACE. These reads were obtained on an Illumina HiSeq 2500. A second PCR of about 6 to 11 cycles was performed with a sample-barcoded 5' primer and a J-beta primer mix. A unique molecular identifier was introduced onto each TCR beta cDNA molecule by a template-switch 5' adaptor carrying 12 random nucleotides. Each sample yielded at least 3 million CDR3-containing paired-end reads. First-strand cDNA was synthesized from all RNA with the Mint cDNA synthesis kit, primed by a TRBC-specific oligonucleotide. Following uracil-DNA glycosylase treatment, a first 18-cycle PCR with universal primers M1SS and BC2_uni_R was performed on all cDNA. The original pipeline was this. For normalization, 1 million high-quality reads, each with a distinct molecular identifier, were randomly selected from each sample. Instead of being binned into consensus sequences, reads with shared molecular identifiers were discarded. CDR3 identification, clonotype clustering and error correction used MiTCR with a Q25 quality threshold and the strictest error-elimination algorithm. A nonparametric unseen species model with Euler transformation was used to estimate lower-bound total TCR beta diversity. The public reads were run again by TCRdb, first through fastp at Q25 and then through MiXCR, and only productive beta chains were kept. Merged by CDR3 protein, the rows form single entries marked with the most common genes and DNA. The V and J calls come from TCRdb's annotation, not from the publication. Counted in this sample were fewer than 900,000 distinct CDR3 sequences; roughly 34% of them appeared once. The ten largest account for 13% of the sample.

V loses 7 bases at its end and J loses 4 bases; junction bases beyond the gene matches: 13. The germline V gene yields MDHEN for CDR1 and SYDVKM for CDR2. The CDR3 sequence holds 16 residues, the cysteine and phenylalanine included. Here the CDR3 DNA is all that survives: 48 bases in frame from base 1. The approximately 39 donors, aged 6 to 90 years, were systemically healthy Caucasian individuals from Russia. Roughly 9 milliliters of peripheral blood were drawn from each donor into EDTA-treated Vacutainer tubes. Ficoll-Paque density-gradient centrifugation was used to isolate PBMCs, with at least 6 million obtained per sample. Total RNA, at least 6 micrograms per sample, was extracted from PBMCs with Trizol reagent. For every donor, flow cytometry on a PBMC aliquot measured the percentage of naive CD45RAhigh/CD27high T cells.

The chain employs TRBV28 and TRBJ2-5; 9 middle bases align to TRBD2. This sequence originates from a man between 18 and 35 years old in good health. Sequencing input: blood. Here the CDR3 is given as CASTSPGLAFSETQYF. The sequence in DNA is TGTGCCAGCACTTCCCCGGGACTAGCCTTTTCAGAGACCCAGTACTTC. Full variable domain (CDR3 extended with the reference TRBV28 and TRBJ2-5 proteins): DVKVTQSSRYLVKRTGEKVFLECVQDMDHENMFWYRQDPGLGLRLIYFSYDVKMKEKGDIPEGYSVSREKKERFSLILESASTNQTSMYLCASTSPGLAFSETQYFGPGTRLLVL.